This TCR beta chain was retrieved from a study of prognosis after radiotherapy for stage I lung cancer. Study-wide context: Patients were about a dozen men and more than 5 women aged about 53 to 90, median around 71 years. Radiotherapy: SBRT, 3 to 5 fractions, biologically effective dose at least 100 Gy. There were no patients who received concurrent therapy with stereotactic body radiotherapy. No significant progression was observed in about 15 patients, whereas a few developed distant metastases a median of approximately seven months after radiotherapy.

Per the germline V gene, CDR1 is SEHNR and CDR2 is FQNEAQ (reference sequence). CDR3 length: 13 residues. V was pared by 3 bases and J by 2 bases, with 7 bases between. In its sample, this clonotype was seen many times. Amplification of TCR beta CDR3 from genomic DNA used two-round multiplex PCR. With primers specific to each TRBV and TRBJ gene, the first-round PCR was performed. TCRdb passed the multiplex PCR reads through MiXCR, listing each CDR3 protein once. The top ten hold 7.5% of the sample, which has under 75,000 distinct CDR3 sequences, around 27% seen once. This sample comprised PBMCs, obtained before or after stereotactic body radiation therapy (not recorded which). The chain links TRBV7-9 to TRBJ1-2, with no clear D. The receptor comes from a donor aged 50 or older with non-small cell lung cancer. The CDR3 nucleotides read TGTGCCAGCAGCTTTGACGGAAACTATGGCTACACCTTC. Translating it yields CASSFDGNYGYTF.